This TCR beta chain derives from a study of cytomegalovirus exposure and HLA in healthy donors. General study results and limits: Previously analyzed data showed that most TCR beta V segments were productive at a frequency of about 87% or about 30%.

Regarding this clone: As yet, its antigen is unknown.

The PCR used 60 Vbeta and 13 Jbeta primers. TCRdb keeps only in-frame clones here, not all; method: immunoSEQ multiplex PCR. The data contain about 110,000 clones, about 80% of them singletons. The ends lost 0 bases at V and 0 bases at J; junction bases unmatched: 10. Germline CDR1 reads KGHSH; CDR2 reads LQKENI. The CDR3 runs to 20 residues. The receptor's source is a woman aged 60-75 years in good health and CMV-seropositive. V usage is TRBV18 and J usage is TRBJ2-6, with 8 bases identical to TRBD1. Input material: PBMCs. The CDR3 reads CASSPPSGGQGISGANVLTF. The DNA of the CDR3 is TGTGCCAGCTCACCACCGAGTGGAGGACAGGGAATCTCTGGGGCCAACGTCCTGACTTTC.